The 21 T cell receptor beta chains listed next were all sequenced from one sample in a study of CXCR3-negative and CXCR3-positive naive CD8 T cells. Preparation of TRB cDNA libraries relied on 5' RACE carrying UMI labels. TCRdb re-called the 5' RACE reads; every CDR3 protein appears as one record, without DNA. This sample's table has 40,000 to 45,000 distinct CDR3 sequences. Sequenced material: naive CXCR3- CD8+ T cells from blood. Subset given: CD45RO-CCR7+CD27+CD95- naive CD8+ T cells lacking CXCR3 (TNR3-). Receptor source: a human donor in good health. Some clones in this sample may be carry-over from other donors' samples.

The genes are TRBV7-9 and TRBJ1-5. CDR1 and CDR2 from the germline V gene are SEHNR and FQNEAQ (reference sequence). This CDR3 is 13 amino acids long. CDR3 sequence reads: CASSPGRNQPQHF.

CDR3 loop: CASSPSYGGAEAFF. The chain recombines TRBV7-2 with TRBJ1-1. Germline V lookup: CDR1 SGHTA, CDR2 FQGNSA. This CDR3 has 14 residues.

The rearrangement uses TRBV25-1 and TRBJ2-7; there is no DNA to check the TCRdb D call of TRBD1. The germline CDR1 and CDR2 sequences are MGHDK and SYGVNS. The CDR3 consists of 13 residues. The CDR3 sequence is CASSDPGDWEQYF.

The rearrangement uses TRBV5-1 and TRBJ2-1; the D call from TCRdb, TRBD1, cannot be confirmed without DNA. The CDR3 has 14 residues. Germline CDR1 reads SGHRS; CDR2 reads YFSETQ. The CDR3 spells CASSLVQGDHEQFF.

The chain links TRBV5-1 to TRBJ2-2; TCRdb lists TRBD2, though no DNA is available to test this call. This CDR3 has 17 residues. CDR1 is SGHRS and CDR2 is YFSETQ in the germline V gene. This CDR3 is CASSVGSGGLNTGELFF.

The rearrangement links TRBV28 to TRBJ2-3; TCRdb reports TRBD2, a call that lacks DNA to check it against. Germline CDR1 MDHEN, CDR2 SYDVKM. The CDR3 spans 15 residues. The CDR3 sequence: CASSESGGITDTQYF.

This chain joins TRBV28 and TRBJ2-7; checking the TCRdb D call of TRBD2 is not possible without DNA. CDR1 is MDHEN and CDR2 is SYDVKM in the germline V gene. CDR3 length equals 15 residues. The CDR3 reads CASSFSGGLSYEQYF.

CDR3 sequence reads: CASRGALSTDTQYF. V is TRBV6-2 or TRBV6-3 and J is TRBJ2-3; the TCRdb D gene call, TRBD2, has no DNA to confirm it. The CDR3 has 14 residues. The germline V gene has CDR1 MNHEY and CDR2 SVGEGT.

This chain connects TRBV28 to TRBJ2-7; without DNA, the TCRdb call of TRBD1 cannot be checked. Germline-derived CDR1 and CDR2 are MDHEN and SYDVKM. The CDR3 length is 16 residues. The CDR3 loop is CASSLIMAGILYEQYF.

The chain joins TRBV29-1 to TRBJ2-7; the TCRdb D gene call, TRBD1, has no DNA to confirm it. Germline values: CDR1 SQVTM, CDR2 ANQGSEA. The CDR3 spans 16 residues. The CDR3 reads CSVEGYGGRPSYEQYF.

The rearrangement joins TRBV20-1 to TRBJ2-1; the D gene TCRdb calls, TRBD2, cannot be checked with no DNA. CDR1 is DFQATT, CDR2 SNEGSKA, per germline (reference sequence). The CDR3 consists of 13 residues. CDR3 in amino acids: CSAPSGTIREQFF.

V and J are TRBV6-5 and TRBJ2-5; TCRdb lists TRBD1, though no DNA is available to test this call. This CDR3 is 15 amino acids long. CDR1 and CDR2 from the germline V gene are MNHEY and SVGAGI. CDR3 amino acids: CASSYSLWEGETQYF.

This chain joins TRBV10-1 and TRBJ1-1. The CDR3 contains 14 residues. Germline V gene sequence: CDR1 WNHNN, CDR2 SYGVQD (reference sequence). The chain's CDR3 is CASSDRALNTEAFF.

CDR3 amino acids: CSARDLNRASIFNDVEAFF. V is TRBV20-1 and J is TRBJ1-1; without DNA, the TCRdb call of TRBD1 cannot be checked. Germline CDR1 reads DFQATT; CDR2 reads SNEGSKA (reference sequence). The CDR3 has 19 amino acids.

The gene calls are TRBV7-3 and TRBJ2-1. Germline CDR1 reads SGHTA; CDR2 reads FQGTGA. The CDR3 loop spans 16 amino acids. The chain's CDR3 is CASSSRKGDSYNEQFF. Looking up the rest from reference TRBV7-3 and TRBJ2-1 gives the full variable domain: GAGVSQTPSNKVTEKGKYVELRCDPISGHTALYWYRQSLGQGPEFLIYFQGTGAADDSGLPNDRFFAVRPEGSVSTLKIQRTERGDSAVYLCASSSRKGDSYNEQFFGPGTRLTVL.

By frequency, this clonotype is medium-sized (0.01 to 0.1%). The V and J genes are TRBV6-2 or TRBV6-3 and TRBJ2-7; TCRdb's D call, TRBD2, is unchecked because there is no DNA. This CDR3 is 13 amino acids long. Germline V CDR1 and CDR2: MNHEY, SVGEGT. The CDR3 protein is CASSSDLSYEQYF.

The CDR3 loop reads CATSRANYETDTQYF. The chain recombines TRBV15 with TRBJ2-3. The CDR3 extends over 15 amino acids. Germline assignment: CDR1 LNHNV and CDR2 YYDKDF (reference sequence).

This chain links TRBV29-1 with TRBJ2-2; there is no DNA to check the TCRdb D call of TRBD2. The V gene's germline CDR1 is SQVTM and CDR2 ANQGSEA. The CDR3 runs to 14 residues. The CDR3 sequence is CSVETSGNTGELFF.

CDR3 region: CASSHLGLAGGDTQYF. This rearrangement joins TRBV6-2 or TRBV6-3 to TRBJ2-3; the TCRdb D gene call, TRBD2, has no DNA to confirm it. This CDR3 region has 16 residues. The germline V gene has CDR1 MNHEY and CDR2 SVGEGT.

This chain links TRBV29-1 with TRBJ2-5. The CDR3 consists of 13 residues. Germline V gives CDR1 SQVTM, CDR2 ANQGSEA. The CDR3: CSVEGGEQETQYF.

CDR3 in amino acids: CASSSPSTTDTQYF. This chain joins TRBV28 and TRBJ2-3; TCRdb calls TRBD2, which cannot be checked without DNA. The CDR3 is 14 residues long. CDR1 is MDHEN and CDR2 is SYDVKM in the germline V gene.